The rows below give T cell receptor beta chains drawn from one sample of a study of blood T cell repertoires in COVID-19. The repertoire was sequenced with immunoSEQ multiplex PCR; TCRdb's copy has only in-frame clones and lacks some. The data contain some 250,000 clones, about four fifths of them seen just once; the ten biggest clones take up roughly 8.7%. What was sequenced was peripheral blood. The receptors come from a man aged 35 to 55 with active or convalescent COVID-19. The CDR3 runs from the conserved cysteine through the conserved F or W. A D gene is named only where the DNA matches it firmly. Only part of the rows carry a size: once, few, many, or a class if the clone is expanded.

j_call v_call clone_size d_call cdr3_nt cdr3_aa
TRBJ2-7 TRBV3-1/TRBV3-2 once TRBD2 TGTGCCAGCAGCCCTAGCGGGGGGTCCTACGAGCAGTACTTC CASSPSGGSYEQYF
TRBJ1-5 TRBV19 NA NA TGTGCCAGTACCCCCGGGACTCCTAAAGGGAGCAATCAGCCCCAGCATTTT CASTPGTPKGSNQPQHF
TRBJ1-5 TRBV6-5 NA NA TGTGCCAGCACCCGCGGGGGAAATCAGCCCCAGCATTTT CASTRGGNQPQHF
TRBJ1-1 TRBV5-5 NA NA TGTGCCAGCAGCTTGGTCGAGGGTATCGCTGAAGCTTTCTTT CASSLVEGIAEAFF
TRBJ2-5 TRBV19 NA TRBD2 TGTGCCAGTAGTATCGGACTAGCGGGAGGGGAGACCCAGTACTTC CASSIGLAGGETQYF
TRBJ2-3 TRBV1 NA NA TGCACCAGCAGCCAAGACACAGGAAGCACAGATACGCAGTATTTT CTSSQDTGSTDTQYF
TRBJ2-1 TRBV29-1 NA NA TGCAGCGGACTAGTTGTTCGATCCTACAATGAGCAGTTCTTC CSGLVVRSYNEQFF
TRBJ1-5 TRBV12-3/TRBV12-4 NA NA TGTGCCAGCAGTTTGATCAGCGGGGAGCCCCAGCATTTT CASSLISGEPQHF
TRBJ1-1 TRBV5-5 NA TRBD1 TGTGCCAGCAGCCTGGACAGGGGGCGTGGGTTTTGGAACACTGAAGCTTTCTTT CASSLDRGRGFWNTEAFF
TRBJ1-5 TRBV12-5 NA NA TGTGCTAGTGGTTTGGTACTATTTGGCTTGGGGAGAAGCAATCAGCCCCAGCATTTT CASGLVLFGLGRSNQPQHF
TRBJ2-3 TRBV4-3 NA NA TGCGCCAGCAGCCAATCGCCTAGCCTTACTAGCACAGATACGCAGTATTTT CASSQSPSLTSTDTQYF
TRBJ2-3 TRBV6-6 NA TRBD1 TGTGCCGTCCGACAGGGACGCACAGATACGCAGTATTTT CAVRQGRTDTQYF
TRBJ2-7 TRBV27 NA NA TGTGCCAGCAGGACTTACGGCTACGAGCAGTACTTC CASRTYGYEQYF
TRBJ1-3 TRBV19 NA NA TGTGCCAGTAGTATGTTTGGGAACAGGGCTGACACCATATATTTT CASSMFGNRADTIYF
TRBJ1-1 TRBV4-1 NA NA TGCGCCAGCAGCCAAGAACCGGGAAGGACTGAAGCTTTCTTT CASSQEPGRTEAFF
TRBJ1-3 TRBV19 few NA TGTGCCAGTAGTATGTTGGACAAGTCCTCTGGAAACACCATATATTTT CASSMLDKSSGNTIYF
TRBJ2-3 TRBV5-1 NA TRBD2 TGCGCCAGCAGCCTACTAGCGGGAGTAGGTAATACGCAGTATTTT CASSLLAGVGNTQYF
TRBJ2-2 TRBV18 NA NA TGTGCCAGCTCACCGACCCTTTTGACAGCCACCGGGGAGCTGTTTTTT CASSPTLLTATGELFF
TRBJ1-2 TRBV19 NA NA TGTGCCAGTAGAGGAGACAGTAACTATGGCTACACCTTC CASRGDSNYGYTF
TRBJ1-1 TRBV7-9 NA TRBD1 TGTGCCAGCAGCCCAGGGGGCACTGAAGCTTTCTTT CASSPGGTEAFF
TRBJ2-2 TRBV2 NA TRBD2 TGTGCCAGCAGTGCTCAGCGGGGGGGATCCGGGGAGCTGTTTTTT CASSAQRGGSGELFF
TRBJ1-2 TRBV29-1 NA NA TGCAGCGCCGGGGAAACCCAAGCGAATGGCTACACCTTC CSAGETQANGYTF
TRBJ1-2 TRBV19 many TRBD1 TGTGCCAGTAGTCGCGCTAGTCGGTCCCGGGACAGGGGGCGCGACTATGGCTACACCTTC CASSRASRSRDRGRDYGYTF